These T cell receptor beta chains were read from a single sample in a study of Ad26.COV2.S vaccination and SARS-CoV-2 variants. This table comes from immunoSEQ multiplex PCR, and its TCRdb copy is limited to in-frame clones, with some not included. The sample includes about 140,000 clones, 75% to 90% of them seen just once. Source: peripheral blood, taken after recovery from COVID-19. Source of these receptors: a human donor who had recovered from COVID-19. CDR3s include the opening cysteine and the closing phenylalanine or tryptophan. D genes are given only for firm matches.

CDR3 length | V gene | D gene | CDR3 protein
15 | TRBV9 | TRBD1 | CASSVGTGGNTEAFF
15 | TRBV7-9 | . | CASSPSGRFTVGAFF
19 | TRBV4-3 | . | CASSQDAWDRLADTGELFF
11 | TRBV30 | . | CAWSANSPLHF
14 | TRBV4-3 | TRBD1 | CASSPRTGSNGYTF
14 | TRBV5-5 | TRBD1 | CASSSGTGFNIQYF
14 | TRBV27 | TRBD1 | CASSPLTGGDGYTF
17 | TRBV6-1 | . | CASREQGWGSYNSPLHF
14 | TRBV5-1 | TRBD1 | CASRPGTDNSPLHF
14 | TRBV2 | . | CASNIVRNTGELFF
13 | TRBV11-1 | . | CASSLGQKDEQYF